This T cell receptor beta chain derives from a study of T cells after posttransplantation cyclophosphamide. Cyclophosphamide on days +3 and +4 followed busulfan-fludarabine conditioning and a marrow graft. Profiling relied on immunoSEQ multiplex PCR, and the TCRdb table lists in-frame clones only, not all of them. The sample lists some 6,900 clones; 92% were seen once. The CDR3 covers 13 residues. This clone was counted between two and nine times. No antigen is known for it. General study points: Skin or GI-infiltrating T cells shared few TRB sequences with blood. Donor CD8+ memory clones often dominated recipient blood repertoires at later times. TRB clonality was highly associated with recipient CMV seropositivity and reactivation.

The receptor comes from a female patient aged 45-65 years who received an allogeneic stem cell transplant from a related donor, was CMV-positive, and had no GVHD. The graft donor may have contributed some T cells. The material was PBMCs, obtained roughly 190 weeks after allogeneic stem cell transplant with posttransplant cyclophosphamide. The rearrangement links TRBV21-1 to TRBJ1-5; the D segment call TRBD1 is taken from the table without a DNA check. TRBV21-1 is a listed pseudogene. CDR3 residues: CARHRGPVQPQHF. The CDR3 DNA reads TGTGCCAGACACAGGGGCCCCGTTCAGCCCCAGCATTTT.